This T cell receptor (beta chain) was sequenced for a study of human T cells and chemical hapten exposure. The overall study: Minor volume differences among pooled libraries chiefly drove per-sample TCR yield variation.

Study observations and caveats: Sensitization with DPC brought no change to TCRs above 1 in 1000 in frequency.

Authors' methods: Samples contained a median of about 100,000 TCRs, with a range of about 23,224 to 700,000. TCRdb itself ran the RACE reads through MiXCR, one entry per CDR3 protein. The V and J calls were determined by TCRdb, not by the authors. Seen here are approximately 79,000 distinct CDR3 sequences, approximately 8% observed once, and the top ten hold approximately 1.5%. The germline V and J ends were trimmed by 1 base and 0 bases, with 13 bases remaining between them. The CDR3 extends over 17 amino acids. Germline loops: CDR1 SGHAT, CDR2 FQNNGV. Documented time point: healthy volunteer bleed at 6 weeks. Total RNA was isolated from unfractionated whole blood. Remarks on this clonotype: No antigen is known for it.

This TCR was recovered from a male donor in good health. Some clones in this sample may be carry-over from other donors' samples. This sequence joins TRBV11-2 and TRBJ2-1; D remains unclear. Source material: whole blood. CDR3 in amino acids: CASSLGEGKFSYNEQFF. The CDR3 DNA reads TGTGCCAGCAGCTTAGGGGAAGGGAAATTCTCCTACAATGAGCAGTTCTTC.